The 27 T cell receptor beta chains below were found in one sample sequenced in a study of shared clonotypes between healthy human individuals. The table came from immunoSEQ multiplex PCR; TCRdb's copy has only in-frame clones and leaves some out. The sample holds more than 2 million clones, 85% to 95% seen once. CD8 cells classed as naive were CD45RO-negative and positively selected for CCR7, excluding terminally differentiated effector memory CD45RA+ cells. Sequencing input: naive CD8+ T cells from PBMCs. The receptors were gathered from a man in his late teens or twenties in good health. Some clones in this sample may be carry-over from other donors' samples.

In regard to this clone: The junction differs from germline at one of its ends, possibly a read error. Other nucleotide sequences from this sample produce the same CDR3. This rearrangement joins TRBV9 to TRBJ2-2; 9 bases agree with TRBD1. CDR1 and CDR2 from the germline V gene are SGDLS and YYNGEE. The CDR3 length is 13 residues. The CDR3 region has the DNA TGTGCCAGTAGCGGACAGGGGACCGGGGAGCTGTTTTTT. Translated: CASSGQGTGELFF. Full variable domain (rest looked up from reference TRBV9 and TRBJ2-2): DSGVTQTPKHLITATGQRVTLRCSPRSGDLSVYWYQQSLDQGLQFLIQYYNGEERAKGNILERFSAQQFPDLHSELNLSSLELGDSALYFCASSGQGTGELFFGEGSRLTVL.

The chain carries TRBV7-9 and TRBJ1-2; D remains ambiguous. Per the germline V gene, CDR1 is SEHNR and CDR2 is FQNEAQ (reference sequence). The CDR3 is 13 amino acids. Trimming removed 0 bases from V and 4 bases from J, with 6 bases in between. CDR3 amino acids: CASSLAQSYGYTF. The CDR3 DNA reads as TGTGCCAGCAGCTTAGCACAGAGCTATGGCTACACCTTC. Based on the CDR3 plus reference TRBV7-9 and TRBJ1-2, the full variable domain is DTGVSQNPRHKITKRGQNVTFRCDPISEHNRLYWYRQTLGQGPEFLTYFQNEAQLEKSRLLSDRFSAERPKGSFSTLEIQRTEQGDSAMYLCASSLAQSYGYTFGSGTRLTVV.

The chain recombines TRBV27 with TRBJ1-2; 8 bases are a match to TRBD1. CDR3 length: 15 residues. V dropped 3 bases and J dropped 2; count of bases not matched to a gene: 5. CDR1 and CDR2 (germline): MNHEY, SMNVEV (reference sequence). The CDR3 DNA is TGTGCCAGCAGTTTTGACAGGGGCCTCAACTATGGCTACACCTTC. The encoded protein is CASSFDRGLNYGYTF.

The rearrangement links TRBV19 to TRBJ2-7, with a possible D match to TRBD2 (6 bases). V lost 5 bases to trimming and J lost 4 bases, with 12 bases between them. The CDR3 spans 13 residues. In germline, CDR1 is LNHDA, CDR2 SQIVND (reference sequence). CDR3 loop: CASSVGGRYEQYF. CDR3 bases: TGTGCCAGTAGTGTGGGGGGTAGGTACGAGCAGTACTTC.

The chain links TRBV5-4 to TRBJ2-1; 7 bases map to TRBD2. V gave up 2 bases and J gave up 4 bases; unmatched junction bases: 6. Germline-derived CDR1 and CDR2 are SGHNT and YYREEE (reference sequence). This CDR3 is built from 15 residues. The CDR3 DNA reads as TGTGCCAGCAGCTTTCGGCGGGAGACTTACAATGAGCAGTTCTTC. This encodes CASSFRRETYNEQFF.

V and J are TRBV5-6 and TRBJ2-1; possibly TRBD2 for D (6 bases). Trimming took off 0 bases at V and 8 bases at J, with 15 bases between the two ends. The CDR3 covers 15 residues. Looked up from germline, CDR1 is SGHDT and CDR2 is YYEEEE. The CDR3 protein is CASSLVEGLAHEQFF. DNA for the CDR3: TGTGCCAGCAGCTTGGTCGAGGGGCTAGCGCATGAGCAGTTCTTC.

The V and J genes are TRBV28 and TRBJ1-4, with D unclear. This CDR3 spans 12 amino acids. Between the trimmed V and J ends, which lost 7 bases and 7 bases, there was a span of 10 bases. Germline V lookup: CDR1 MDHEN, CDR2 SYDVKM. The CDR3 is CASTPPGEKLFF. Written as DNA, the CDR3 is TGTGCCAGCACCCCCCCCGGTGAAAAACTGTTTTTT.

The CDR3 DNA sequence: TGTGCCAGCAGTCAGGGGTTTGGAAACACCATATATTTT. Its protein is CASSQGFGNTIYF. The rearrangement uses TRBV6-1 and TRBJ1-3; possible D gene TRBD1, 6 bases. Germline-derived CDR1 and CDR2 are MNHNS and SASEGT. The CDR3 sequence is 13 residues long. Trimming shortened V by 5 bases and J by 3 bases, and 8 bases separated the two germline ends.

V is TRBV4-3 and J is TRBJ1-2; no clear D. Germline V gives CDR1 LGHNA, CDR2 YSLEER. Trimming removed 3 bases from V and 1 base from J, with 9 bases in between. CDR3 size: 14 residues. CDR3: CASSHDGRNYGYTF. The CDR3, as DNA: TGCGCCAGCAGCCACGACGGGCGTAACTATGGCTACACCTTC.

The CDR3 protein is CASSPPNTEAFF. The CDR3 DNA sequence: TGTGCCAGCTCACCACCCAACACTGAAGCTTTCTTT. The gene calls are TRBV18 and TRBJ1-1; no clear D gene. Germline lookup yields CDR1 KGHSH and CDR2 LQKENI. The V gene lost 0 bases and the J gene lost 2 bases, with 1 base spanning the gap. This CDR3 is built from 12 residues.

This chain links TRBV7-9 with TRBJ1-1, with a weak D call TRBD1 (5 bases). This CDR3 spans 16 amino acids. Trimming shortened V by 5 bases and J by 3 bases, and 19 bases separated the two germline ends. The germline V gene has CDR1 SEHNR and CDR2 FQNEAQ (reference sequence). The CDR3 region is CASSRPVVLGDTEAFF. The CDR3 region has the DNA TGTGCCAGCAGCCGCCCCGTGGTTCTGGGGGACACTGAAGCTTTCTTT.

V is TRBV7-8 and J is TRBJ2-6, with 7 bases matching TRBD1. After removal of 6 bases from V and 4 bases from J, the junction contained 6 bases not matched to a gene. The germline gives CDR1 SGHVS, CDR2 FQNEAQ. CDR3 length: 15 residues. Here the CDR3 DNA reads TGTGCCAGCAGGATCACAGGGGAGGGGGCCAACGTCCTGACTTTC. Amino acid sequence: CASRITGEGANVLTF.

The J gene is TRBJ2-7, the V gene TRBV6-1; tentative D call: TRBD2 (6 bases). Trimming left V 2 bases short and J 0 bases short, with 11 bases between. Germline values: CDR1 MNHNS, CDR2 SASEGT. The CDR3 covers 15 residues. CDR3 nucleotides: TGTGCCAGCAGTGAACGGGACTCCCACTCCTACGAGCAGTACTTC. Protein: CASSERDSHSYEQYF.

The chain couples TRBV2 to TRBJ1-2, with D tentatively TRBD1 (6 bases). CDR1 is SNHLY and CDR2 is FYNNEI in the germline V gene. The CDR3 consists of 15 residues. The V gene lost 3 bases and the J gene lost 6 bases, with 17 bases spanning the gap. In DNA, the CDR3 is TGTGCCAGCAGTGATCGTGGCACGGGGACAAATGGCTACACCTTC. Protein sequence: CASSDRGTGTNGYTF.

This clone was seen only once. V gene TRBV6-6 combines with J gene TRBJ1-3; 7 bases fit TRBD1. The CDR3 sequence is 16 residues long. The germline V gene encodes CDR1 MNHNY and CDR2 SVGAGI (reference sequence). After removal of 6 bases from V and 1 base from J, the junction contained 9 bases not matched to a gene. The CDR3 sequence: CASSGTDVYSGNTIYF. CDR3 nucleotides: TGTGCCAGCAGCGGGACAGATGTTTATTCTGGAAACACCATATATTTT.

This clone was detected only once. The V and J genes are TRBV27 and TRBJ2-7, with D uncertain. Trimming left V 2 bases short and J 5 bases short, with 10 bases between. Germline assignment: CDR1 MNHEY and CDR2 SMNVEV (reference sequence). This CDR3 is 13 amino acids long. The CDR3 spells CASSLEGPDEQYF. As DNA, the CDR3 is TGTGCCAGCAGTTTAGAAGGCCCGGACGAGCAGTACTTC.

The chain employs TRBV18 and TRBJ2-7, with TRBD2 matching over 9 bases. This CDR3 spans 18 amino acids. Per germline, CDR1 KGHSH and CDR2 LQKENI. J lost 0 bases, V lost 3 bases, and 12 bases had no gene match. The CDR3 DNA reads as TGTGCCAGCTCACCCCCCCGGCTAGCGGGACTTTTCTCCTACGAGCAGTACTTC. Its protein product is CASSPPRLAGLFSYEQYF.

CDR3 protein: CASSGGQGGNYEQYF. CDR3 nucleotide sequence: TGTGCCAGCAGCGGGGGACAGGGAGGGAACTACGAGCAGTACTTC. The chain employs TRBV11-2 and TRBJ2-7; the match to TRBD1 covers 9 bases. V was clipped by 5 bases and J by 3 bases; unmatched bases: 8. This CDR3 region has 15 residues. Per germline, CDR1 SGHAT and CDR2 FQNNGV.

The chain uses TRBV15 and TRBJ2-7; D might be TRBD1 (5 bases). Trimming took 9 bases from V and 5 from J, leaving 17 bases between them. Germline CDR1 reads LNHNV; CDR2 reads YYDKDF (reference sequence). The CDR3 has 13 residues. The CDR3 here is CATSRQLWNEQYF. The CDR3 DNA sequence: TGTGCCACATCCCGACAGTTGTGGAACGAGCAGTACTTC.

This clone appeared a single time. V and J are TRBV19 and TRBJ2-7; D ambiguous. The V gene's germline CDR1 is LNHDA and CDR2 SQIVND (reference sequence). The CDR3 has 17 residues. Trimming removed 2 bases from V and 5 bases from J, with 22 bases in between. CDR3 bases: TGTGCCAGTAGTATACGCTTATCCGCCCCCAAGGCGGACGAGCAGTACTTC. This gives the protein CASSIRLSAPKADEQYF.

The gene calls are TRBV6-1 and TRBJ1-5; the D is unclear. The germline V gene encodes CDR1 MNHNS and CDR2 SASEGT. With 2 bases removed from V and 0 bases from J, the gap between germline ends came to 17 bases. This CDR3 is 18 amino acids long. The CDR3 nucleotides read TGTGCCAGCAGTGAACTGGCAGTCAGATCTTATAGCAATCAGCCCCAGCATTTT. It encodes CASSELAVRSYSNQPQHF.

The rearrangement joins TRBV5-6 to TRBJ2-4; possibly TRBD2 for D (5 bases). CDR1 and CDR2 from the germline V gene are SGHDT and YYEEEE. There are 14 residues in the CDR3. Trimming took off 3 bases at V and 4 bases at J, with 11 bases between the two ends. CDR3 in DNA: TGTGCCAGCAGCTCCGCGAGGGTTAAAAACATTCAGTACTTC. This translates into CASSSARVKNIQYF.

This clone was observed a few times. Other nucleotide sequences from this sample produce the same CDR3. This CDR3 reads CASSLSGEQYF. Here the CDR3 DNA reads TGTGCCAGCAGTTTAAGTGGCGAGCAGTACTTC. This chain links TRBV27 with TRBJ2-7; D remains unclear. Germline-derived CDR1 and CDR2 are MNHEY and SMNVEV (reference sequence). The CDR3 is made up of 11 amino acids. V was shortened by 2 bases and J by 6 bases, with 5 bases between the two germline ends.

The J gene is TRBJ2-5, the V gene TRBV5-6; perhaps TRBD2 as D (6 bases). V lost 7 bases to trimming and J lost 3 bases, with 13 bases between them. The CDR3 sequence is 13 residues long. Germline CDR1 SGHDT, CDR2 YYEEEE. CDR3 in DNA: TGTGCCAGCCGCCGCTGGGGGGAAGAGACCCAGTACTTC. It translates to CASRRWGEETQYF.

The CDR3 spells CASLNRTGGNIQYF. The CDR3 bases are TGTGCCAGTTTAAACAGAACGGGAGGGAACATTCAGTACTTC. This chain links TRBV19 with TRBJ2-4, with 8 nucleotides matching TRBD2. The junction had 10 bases not matched to a gene; V was cut back by 8 bases and J by 7 bases. Germline V lookup: CDR1 LNHDA, CDR2 SQIVND (reference sequence). CDR3 length: 14 residues.

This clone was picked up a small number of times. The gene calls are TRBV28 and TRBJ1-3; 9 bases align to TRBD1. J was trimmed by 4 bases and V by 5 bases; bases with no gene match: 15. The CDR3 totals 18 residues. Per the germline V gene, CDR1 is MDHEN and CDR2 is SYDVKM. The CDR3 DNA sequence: TGTGCCAGCAGTGCGCCCGGGACAGGGTTGGGAAAGGGAAACACCATATATTTT. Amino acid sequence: CASSAPGTGLGKGNTIYF.

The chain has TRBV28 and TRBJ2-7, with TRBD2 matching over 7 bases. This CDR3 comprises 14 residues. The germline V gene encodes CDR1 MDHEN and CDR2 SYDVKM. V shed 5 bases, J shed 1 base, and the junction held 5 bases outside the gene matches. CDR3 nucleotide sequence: TGTGCCAGCAGTATGTGGCGGGGGTCCTACGAGCAGTACTTC. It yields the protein CASSMWRGSYEQYF.